The rows below give T cell receptor beta chains drawn from one sample of a study of blood T cell repertoires in COVID-19. TCRdb keeps only in-frame clones here, not all; method: immunoSEQ multiplex PCR. The sample holds about 170,000 clones, about 83% seen once. The sequencing input was peripheral blood. The receptors come from a woman older than 75 with acute or convalescent COVID-19. Both conserved end residues are part of each CDR3. The D gene is left open where the match is weak. For some rows the clone size is stated as once, few or many, or as a class when expanded; others skip it.

clone_size j_call d_call cdr3_length v_call cdr3_aa cdr3_nt
NA TRBJ2-6 TRBD2 19 TRBV4-3 CASSQDIGGGSSGANVLTF TGCGCCAGCAGCCAAGATATCGGCGGGGGGAGCTCTGGGGCCAACGTCCTGACTTTC
NA TRBJ2-7 TRBD2 14 TRBV4-1 CASRRTSETHEQYF TGCGCCAGCCGTCGCACTAGCGAGACCCACGAGCAGTACTTC
NA TRBJ2-1 NA 15 TRBV6-2/TRBV6-3 CASSLAGGNNNEQFF TGTGCCAGCAGTCTTGCTGGGGGCAACAACAATGAGCAGTTCTTC
NA TRBJ1-3 NA 19 TRBV1 CTSSQEGGQGASSGNTIYF TGCACCAGCAGCCAAGAGGGGGGGCAGGGGGCTAGCTCTGGAAACACCATATATTTT
NA TRBJ2-3 NA 12 TRBV3-1/TRBV3-2 CASSPTGVTQYF TGTGCCAGCAGCCCCACCGGGGTTACGCAGTATTTT
NA TRBJ1-1 NA 15 TRBV15 CATSRVTQGGTEAFF TGTGCCACCAGCAGAGTGACGCAGGGAGGGACTGAAGCTTTCTTT
NA TRBJ2-1 NA 15 TRBV9 CASSAAGTSYNEQFF TGTGCCAGCAGCGCCGCCGGGACATCCTACAATGAGCAGTTCTTC
once TRBJ1-1 TRBD1 16 TRBV7-2 CASSPRTGMRSTEAFF TGTGCCAGCAGCCCTCGGACAGGGATGAGGAGCACTGAAGCTTTCTTT
NA TRBJ2-1 TRBD2 16 TRBV19 CASSIVSGSSYNEQFF TGTGCCAGTAGTATAGTTAGCGGGAGTTCCTACAATGAGCAGTTCTTC
NA TRBJ2-7 TRBD2 17 TRBV19 CASSTLRGSGSSYEQYF TGTGCCAGTAGTACCCTACGGGGTAGCGGGAGCTCCTACGAGCAGTACTTC
once TRBJ2-1 TRBD1 15 TRBV18 CASSPGQGVYNEQFF TGTGCCAGCTCACCAGGGCAGGGGGTATACAATGAGCAGTTCTTC
NA TRBJ1-6 NA 13 TRBV12-3/TRBV12-4 CASSFLSNSPLHF TGTGCCAGCAGTTTCTTATCTAATTCACCCCTCCACTTT
NA TRBJ2-2 NA 11 TRBV6-5 CASSRGGELFF TGTGCCAGCAGTCGAGGGGGGGAGCTGTTTTTT
NA TRBJ2-2 TRBD1 13 TRBV12-5 CASGTGDYGELFF TGTGCTAGTGGAACAGGGGATTACGGGGAGCTGTTTTTT
NA TRBJ2-6 NA 14 TRBV2 CAGLVSSGANVLTF TGTGCCGGTCTGGTTAGTTCTGGGGCCAACGTCCTGACTTTC
once TRBJ1-1 NA 12 TRBV5-1 CASSPQGAEAFF TGCGCCAGCAGCCCTCAAGGGGCTGAAGCTTTCTTT
NA TRBJ2-3 NA 17 TRBV7-9 CASSAVNYATSTDTQYF TGTGCCAGCAGCGCTGTCAACTACGCCACTAGCACAGATACGCAGTATTTT
NA TRBJ2-5 TRBD2 14 TRBV9 CASSPIAGSETQYF TGTGCCAGCAGCCCCATAGCGGGTTCAGAGACCCAGTACTTC
NA TRBJ2-2 NA 12 TRBV18 CASSPLREELFF TGTGCCAGCTCACCGTTGCGGGAGGAGCTGTTTTTT
NA TRBJ1-5 NA 14 TRBV6-2/TRBV6-3 CASSYGGAPQPQHF TGTGCCAGCAGTTACGGGGGGGCGCCTCAGCCCCAGCATTTT
NA TRBJ1-4 TRBD1 14 TRBV29-1 CSVLTGGTNEKLFF TGCAGCGTCCTGACAGGGGGGACTAATGAAAAACTGTTTTTT
NA TRBJ1-1 NA 17 TRBV5-1 CASSLASGRGLNTEAFF TGCGCCAGCAGCTTGGCCTCTGGGAGGGGATTGAACACTGAAGCTTTCTTT
NA TRBJ1-6 NA 15 TRBV5-4 CASSLGQLYNSPLHF TGTGCCAGCAGCTTGGGACAGCTCTATAATTCACCCCTCCACTTT
once TRBJ2-1 NA 13 TRBV5-1 CASRGDGSGEQFF TGCGCCAGCAGAGGTGATGGGAGCGGGGAGCAGTTCTTC
NA TRBJ1-1 TRBD1 13 TRBV28 CASSLQGRTEAFF TGTGCCAGCAGTCTACAGGGGCGCACTGAAGCTTTCTTT
NA TRBJ2-3 NA 16 TRBV4-3 CASSQEYGGPTDTQYF TGCGCCAGCAGCCAAGAGTACGGGGGACCCACAGATACGCAGTATTTT
NA TRBJ2-1 TRBD2 14 TRBV30 CACLLAGERNEQFF TGTGCCTGTCTGTTGGCGGGAGAGCGCAATGAGCAGTTCTTC
NA TRBJ2-5 NA 11 TRBV11-2 CASSPGDTQYF TGTGCCAGCAGCCCCGGTGATACCCAGTACTTC
NA TRBJ1-6 TRBD1 18 TRBV11-2 CASRGQGPFGINNSPLHF TGTGCCAGCAGAGGACAGGGGCCGTTCGGGATCAATAATTCACCCCTCCACTTT
NA TRBJ2-3 TRBD1 15 TRBV9 CASSPRQGRTDTQYF TGTGCCAGCAGCCCTCGACAGGGTCGGACAGATACGCAGTATTTT
NA TRBJ1-6 NA 14 TRBV5-3 CARSLALRNSPLHF TGTGCCAGAAGCTTAGCGTTACGTAATTCACCCCTCCACTTT
NA TRBJ2-3 NA 12 TRBV6-5 CASRASTDTQYF TGTGCCAGCAGGGCAAGCACAGATACGCAGTATTTT
NA TRBJ1-1 NA 16 TRBV5-1 CASSLGLELGNTEAFF TGCGCCAGCAGCTTGGGGTTGGAGCTTGGGAACACTGAAGCTTTCTTT
few TRBJ2-7 TRBD1 16 TRBV7-2 CASSPTQGPVSYEQYF TGTGCCAGCAGCCCCACACAGGGGCCTGTGAGCTACGAGCAGTACTTC
NA TRBJ2-1 NA 12 TRBV24-1 CATSDGAGAQFF TGTGCCACCAGTGATGGCGCAGGGGCGCAGTTCTTC
once TRBJ1-2 NA 14 TRBV30 CAWSLRGITYGYTF TGTGCCTGGAGTCTTCGGGGTATTACCTATGGCTACACCTTC
NA TRBJ1-5 NA 12 TRBV12-3/TRBV12-4 CASSFAGQPQHF TGTGCCAGCAGTTTTGCGGGCCAGCCCCAGCATTTT
NA TRBJ2-7 NA 15 TRBV15 CATSREVLGGYEQYF TGTGCCACCAGCAGAGAGGTATTGGGGGGATACGAGCAGTACTTC
once TRBJ2-5 TRBD1 14 TRBV6-5 CASRMGQGPQTQYF TGTGCCAGCAGGATGGGACAGGGGCCACAGACCCAGTACTTC
NA TRBJ2-3 TRBD2 16 TRBV10-2 CASSEGLLAGGDTQYF TGCGCCAGCTCAGAAGGGTTACTAGCGGGAGGAGATACGCAGTATTTT
NA TRBJ2-7 NA 13 TRBV28 CASSFPGVSEQYF TGTGCCAGCAGTTTCCCAGGGGTCTCCGAGCAGTACTTC
NA TRBJ2-1 TRBD2 17 TRBV15 CATSRSRTSGAYNEQFF TGTGCCACCAGCAGATCCCGGACTAGCGGGGCCTACAATGAGCAGTTCTTC
NA TRBJ1-1 TRBD1 12 TRBV27 CATGTGNTEAFF TGTGCCACCGGGACAGGAAACACTGAAGCTTTCTTT
NA TRBJ2-7 TRBD1 16 TRBV28 CASSFGFIGTGGEQYF TGTGCCAGCAGTTTCGGTTTCATAGGGACAGGGGGCGAGCAGTACTTC
NA TRBJ1-3 TRBD1 17 TRBV13 CASSPRQGAGSGNTIYF TGTGCCAGCAGCCCTCGACAGGGGGCCGGCTCTGGAAACACCATATATTTT
NA TRBJ1-2 TRBD1 16 TRBV4-1 CASSQDKAGTGYGYTF TGCGCCAGCAGCCAAGACAAAGCCGGGACAGGTTATGGCTACACCTTC
few TRBJ2-1 NA 15 TRBV25-1 CASSGIAEPRNEQFF TGTGCCAGCAGCGGAATAGCAGAACCACGGAATGAGCAGTTCTTC
NA TRBJ2-2 NA 15 TRBV30 CAWSVVAGAGGELFF TGTGCCTGGAGTGTGGTGGCGGGGGCCGGCGGGGAGCTGTTTTTT
NA TRBJ1-6 NA 15 TRBV2 CASSVSDSHNSPLHF TGTGCCAGCAGTGTTTCGGACAGCCATAATTCACCCCTCCACTTT
NA TRBJ1-4 NA 17 TRBV5-6 CASSLIEMAGFGEKLFF TGTGCCAGCAGCTTGATAGAAATGGCGGGGTTTGGTGAAAAACTGTTTTTT
once TRBJ2-3 TRBD2 14 TRBV10-2 CASKLAGGTDTQYF TGCGCCAGCAAGCTAGCGGGGGGCACAGATACGCAGTATTTT
NA TRBJ2-3 TRBD2 17 TRBV9 CASSVVGTSGNTDTQYF TGTGCCAGCAGCGTAGTAGGGACTAGCGGCAACACAGATACGCAGTATTTT